This is a list of T cell receptor beta chains from one sample in a study of T cell responses to AZD1222 COVID-19 vaccine. Only in-frame clones appear in the TCRdb table, and some are missing; sequencing was by immunoSEQ multiplex PCR. Of some 150,000 clones in the sample, approximately 90% were seen once. Sequences were derived from peripheral blood, sampled on day 0 of AZD1222 vaccination. All receptors come from an adult in good health. The CDR3 runs from the conserved cysteine through the conserved F or W. The D gene is left open where the match is weak. Some rows have no size entry. The others give once, few or many, or a class for an expanded clone.

NA	TRBV6-1	NA	TRBJ1-3	15	CASSEVKFSGNTIYF	TGTGCCAGCAGTGAAGTTAAGTTCTCTGGAAACACCATATATTTT
NA	TRBV27	NA	TRBJ2-7	13	CASRRTGFGEQYF	TGTGCCAGCAGGCGAACAGGGTTTGGCGAGCAGTACTTC
NA	TRBV25-1	NA	TRBJ2-7	14	CASSDRQSSYEQYF	TGTGCCAGCAGTGACAGACAGAGCTCCTACGAGCAGTACTTC
NA	TRBV3-1/TRBV3-2	NA	TRBJ2-5	11	CASSWAETQYF	TGTGCCAGCAGCTGGGCAGAGACCCAGTACTTC
NA	TRBV21-1	once	TRBJ2-7	16	CASSMGLNSVSYEQYF	TGTGCCAGCAGCATGGGATTGAACAGCGTCTCCTACGAGCAGTACTTC
NA	TRBV7-3	NA	TRBJ2-7	15	CASSPRAGLNYEQYF	TGTGCCAGCAGCCCTCGTGCAGGACTGAACTACGAGCAGTACTTC
NA	TRBV7-2	once	TRBJ2-3	12	CASSPSPDTQYF	TGTGCCAGCAGCCCCAGTCCAGATACGCAGTATTTT
NA	TRBV9	NA	TRBJ2-5	13	CASSLTPPETQYF	TGTGCCAGCAGCTTGACCCCCCCAGAGACCCAGTACTTC
NA	TRBV24-1	NA	TRBJ1-5	13	CATSVAGWQPQHF	TGTGCCACCAGTGTTGCGGGTTGGCAGCCCCAGCATTTT
TRBD2	TRBV5-4	NA	TRBJ2-1	15	CASRHLAGSYNEQFF	TGTGCCAGCAGACATCTAGCGGGATCCTACAATGAGCAGTTCTTC
TRBD1	TRBV2	few	TRBJ2-1	13	CASSEGTGDEQFF	TGTGCCAGCAGTGAGGGCACAGGGGATGAGCAGTTCTTC
NA	TRBV11-2	NA	TRBJ1-2	13	CASSAAGIYGYTF	TGTGCCAGCAGCGCGGCAGGGATCTATGGCTACACCTTC
NA	TRBV18	NA	TRBJ2-6	15	CASSPSGAGANVLTF	TGTGCCAGCTCACCATCAGGGGCTGGGGCCAACGTCCTGACTTTC
NA	TRBV28	NA	TRBJ2-2	11	CASSFTGELFF	TGTGCCAGCAGTTTCACCGGGGAGCTGTTTTTT
TRBD1	TRBV7-6	NA	TRBJ1-5	15	CASSLGTGGGQPQHF	TGTGCCAGCAGCCTTGGGACAGGGGGAGGTCAGCCCCAGCATTTT
NA	TRBV28	NA	TRBJ2-2	16	CASRDGTGVKTGELFF	TGTGCCAGCAGGGACGGGACCGGGGTAAAGACCGGGGAGCTGTTTTTT
TRBD2	TRBV9	NA	TRBJ2-5	14	CASSPSGGQETQYF	TGTGCCAGCAGCCCCTCGGGGGGACAAGAGACCCAGTACTTC
TRBD1	TRBV7-2	NA	TRBJ2-4	14	CASSVTGGSNIQYF	TGTGCCAGCAGCGTGACAGGGGGTAGCAACATTCAGTACTTC
TRBD2	TRBV4-3	NA	TRBJ2-3	18	CASSQDRLAEKYTDTQYF	TGCGCCAGCAGCCAAGATAGACTAGCGGAAAAATACACAGATACGCAGTATTTT
TRBD2	TRBV4-3	once	TRBJ2-1	16	CASSQLAGVGGNEQFF	TGCGCCAGCAGCCAACTAGCGGGAGTAGGGGGTAATGAGCAGTTCTTC
NA	TRBV2	NA	TRBJ2-7	11	CAALSSYEQYF	TGTGCCGCGCTCAGCTCCTACGAGCAGTACTTC
NA	TRBV7-9	NA	TRBJ1-1	14	CASSFLQGGTEAFF	TGTGCCAGCAGCTTCTTACAGGGAGGTACTGAAGCTTTCTTT
NA	TRBV5-6	NA	TRBJ2-7	11	CPRDRSYEQYF	TGTCCTCGAGACAGGTCCTACGAGCAGTACTTC
NA	TRBV20-1	NA	TRBJ1-2	11	CSARTSYGYTF	TGCAGTGCTAGAACCAGCTATGGCTACACCTTC
NA	TRBV28	NA	TRBJ1-2	14	CASSFWGDNYGYTF	TGTGCCAGCAGTTTTTGGGGGGACAACTATGGCTACACCTTC
TRBD2	TRBV10-3	NA	TRBJ2-3	19	CAISELSREGPVKPDTQYF	TGTGCCATCAGTGAGTTATCGCGGGAGGGCCCTGTAAAACCAGATACGCAGTATTTT
TRBD1	TRBV6-5	NA	TRBJ2-2	15	CASSPLGQGFGELFF	TGTGCCAGCAGTCCCCTGGGACAGGGGTTCGGGGAGCTGTTTTTT
NA	TRBV11-2	NA	TRBJ2-3	15	CASSLGLMNTDTQYF	TGTGCCAGCAGCTTAGGACTAATGAACACAGATACGCAGTATTTT
TRBD1	TRBV13	NA	TRBJ1-2	12	CASSDRGFGYTF	TGTGCCAGCAGTGACAGGGGCTTTGGCTACACCTTC
NA	TRBV5-1	NA	TRBJ1-2	15	CASSFYAGDNYGYTF	TGCGCCAGCAGCTTTTATGCAGGGGACAACTATGGCTACACCTTC
TRBD1	TRBV24-1	NA	TRBJ2-2	16	CATSDAGGANTGELFF	TGTGCCACCAGCGACGCAGGGGGCGCGAACACCGGGGAGCTGTTTTTT
TRBD2	TRBV11-2	NA	TRBJ2-5	16	CASSLGLAGFFETQYF	TGTGCCAGCAGCTTAGGACTAGCGGGATTCTTTGAGACCCAGTACTTC
TRBD2	TRBV19	NA	TRBJ2-5	16	CASSIGLAGGGETQYF	TGTGCCAGTAGTATAGGTCTAGCGGGCGGTGGAGAGACCCAGTACTTC
NA	TRBV24-1	NA	TRBJ2-5	13	CATSDPRQETQYF	TGTGCCACCAGTGACCCAAGACAAGAGACCCAGTACTTC
TRBD1	TRBV5-5	once	TRBJ2-6	17	CASSLGQGAPGANVLTF	TGTGCCAGCAGCCTAGGACAGGGGGCGCCTGGGGCCAACGTCCTGACTTTC
NA	TRBV5-6	NA	TRBJ2-5	15	CASSLGRMGQETQYF	TGTGCCAGCAGCTTAGGCCGGATGGGACAAGAGACCCAGTACTTC
TRBD2	TRBV27	once	TRBJ2-1	14	CASSEAGVYNEQFF	TGTGCCAGCAGCGAGGCGGGAGTCTACAATGAGCAGTTCTTC
TRBD1	TRBV19	NA	TRBJ1-1	15	CASSIGQGGSTEAFF	TGTGCCAGTAGTATAGGACAGGGAGGGTCCACTGAAGCTTTCTTT
NA	TRBV14	NA	TRBJ1-4	15	CASSPTGLTNEKLFF	TGTGCCAGCAGCCCTACGGGACTGACTAATGAAAAACTGTTTTTT
NA	TRBV10-3	NA	TRBJ2-7	17	CAISPGLTSEVPPWQYF	TGTGCCATCAGCCCGGGACTCACCAGTGAAGTGCCCCCTTGGCAGTACTTC
TRBD1	TRBV6-4	few	TRBJ2-2	14	CASSEDRDTGELFF	TGTGCCAGCAGTGAGGACAGGGACACCGGGGAGCTGTTTTTT
NA	TRBV28	once	TRBJ2-7	16	CASSFEFRARAYEQYF	TGTGCCAGCAGTTTTGAGTTTAGGGCGCGAGCCTACGAGCAGTACTTC
NA	TRBV15	NA	TRBJ2-1	12	CATSREPGEQFF	TGTGCCACCAGCAGAGAACCGGGAGAGCAGTTCTTC
TRBD2	TRBV30	NA	TRBJ2-7	14	CAWRSGLANYEQYF	TGTGCCTGGAGATCGGGACTAGCGAACTACGAGCAGTACTTC
NA	TRBV15	NA	TRBJ2-5	15	CATSRDTVWRETQYF	TGTGCCACCAGCAGAGACACTGTTTGGAGGGAGACCCAGTACTTC
NA	TRBV27	NA	TRBJ1-4	15	CASSPLTGSNGKLFF	TGTGCCAGCAGTCCTCTGACAGGTTCTAATGGAAAACTGTTTTTT
NA	TRBV15	once	TRBJ1-4	12	CATSRDTLKLFF	TGTGCCACCAGCAGAGACACCCTAAAACTGTTTTTT
NA	TRBV4-1	NA	TRBJ2-1	16	CASSPREGGSYNEQFF	TGCGCCAGCAGCCCCAGAGAAGGGGGCTCCTACAATGAGCAGTTCTTC
NA	TRBV28	NA	TRBJ1-1	14	CASSLWGDRTEAFF	TGTGCCAGCAGTTTATGGGGGGATCGAACTGAAGCTTTCTTT
NA	TRBV6-4	NA	TRBJ1-6	12	CASSDLAPPLHF	TGTGCCAGCAGTGACCTCGCTCCACCCCTCCACTTT
TRBD1	TRBV4-3	NA	TRBJ2-7	15	CASSQEGTGNDEQYF	TGCGCCAGCAGCCAAGAGGGGACAGGGAACGACGAGCAGTACTTC
NA	TRBV5-6	NA	TRBJ1-3	16	CASSYRAPFSGNTIYF	TGTGCCAGCAGCTACCGGGCCCCATTCTCTGGAAACACCATATATTTT